These 9 T cell receptor beta chains share one sample of origin, sequenced in a study of cytomegalovirus exposure and HLA in healthy donors. The PCR ran on 60 Vbeta and 13 Jbeta primers. The protocol was immunoSEQ multiplex PCR, while the TCRdb copy is restricted to in-frame clones and leaves out a portion. The profile shows fewer than 200,000 clones, roughly 84% of them singletons. The sequenced sample was PBMCs. Every receptor here comes from a male donor in good health and CMV-seronegative.

The chain uses TRBV9 and TRBJ2-1; D may be TRBD2 (6 bases). V was clipped by 2 bases and J by 0 bases, with 18 bases between them. The CDR3 runs to 18 residues. The germline gives CDR1 SGDLS, CDR2 YYNGEE. CDR3 sequence reads: CASSVIPGTLSSYNEQFF. The DNA for the CDR3 is TGTGCCAGCAGCGTTATTCCCGGGACTCTGAGCTCCTACAATGAGCAGTTCTTC. Full variable domain (outside the CDR3, taken from reference TRBV9 and TRBJ2-1): DSGVTQTPKHLITATGQRVTLRCSPRSGDLSVYWYQQSLDQGLQFLIQYYNGEERAKGNILERFSAQQFPDLHSELNLSSLELGDSALYFCASSVIPGTLSSYNEQFFGPGTRLTVL.

This rearrangement joins TRBV29-1 to TRBJ2-3; D is uncertain. Per germline, CDR1 SQVTM and CDR2 ANQGSEA. The V gene lost 5 bases and the J gene lost 10 bases, with 13 bases spanning the gap. There are 11 residues in the CDR3. CDR3: CSVYDNLAQYF. Here the CDR3 DNA reads TGCAGCGTTTACGACAACCTGGCGCAGTATTTT.

The CDR3: CASSQRGGSDIQYF. DNA of the CDR3: TGTGCCAGCAGCCAGCGGGGGGGTTCAGACATTCAGTACTTC. The rearrangement links TRBV25-1 to TRBJ2-4; TRBD2 aligns across 10 bases. This CDR3 comprises 14 residues. V lost 6 bases, J lost 8 bases, and 7 bases stayed unmatched. Germline V gene data show CDR1 as MGHDK and CDR2 as SYGVNS.

The gene calls are TRBV23-1 and TRBJ2-7; tentatively, D is TRBD2 (5 bases). TRBV23-1 is treated as an ORF (open reading frame) with a function not yet certain. CDR3 length: 14 residues. The V gene lost 3 bases and the J gene lost 2 bases, with 11 bases spanning the gap. Here the CDR3 DNA reads TGCGCCAGCAGTCATCAGGAGGCTACCTACGAGCAGTACTTC. Translated: CASSHQEATYEQYF.

The chain links TRBV18 to TRBJ1-1, with 9 nucleotides matching TRBD1. CDR1 is KGHSH and CDR2 is LQKENI in the germline V gene. Trimming removed 4 bases from V and 6 bases from J; junction bases left unmatched: 12. The CDR3 extends over 16 amino acids. In nucleotides, the CDR3 is TGTGCCAGCTCACTAGGGACAGGGAGGTGGGACGCTGAAGCTTTCTTT. Its translation is CASSLGTGRWDAEAFF.

CDR3 sequence (DNA): TGTGCCAGCAGTTACTCGGGGGACACCCCTCGAGGCTACACCTTC. This codes for CASSYSGDTPRGYTF. The rearrangement joins TRBV6-6 to TRBJ1-2, with D perhaps matching TRBD1 (6 bases). The CDR3 is 15 amino acids. The V gene's germline CDR1 is MNHNY and CDR2 SVGAGI (reference sequence). Trimming removed 0 bases at V and 8 bases at J, with 16 bases between.

The table lists this clone with a few counts. The V gene is TRBV5-1, the J gene TRBJ2-2; 14 nucleotides match TRBD2. The V and J ends lost 4 bases and 6 bases, in that order; junction bases with no gene match: 14. The germline gives CDR1 SGHRS, CDR2 YFSETQ. This CDR3 comprises 19 residues. This chain's CDR3 is CASSLGTSGGGVYAGELFF. The CDR3 coding sequence is TGCGCCAGCAGCCTCGGGACTAGCGGGGGAGGTGTTTATGCCGGGGAGCTGTTTTTT.

The genes are TRBV5-1 and TRBJ2-7; D not certain. Trimming took off 2 bases at V and 2 bases at J, with 8 bases between the two ends. This CDR3 is built from 13 residues. CDR1 and CDR2 (germline): SGHRS, YFSETQ. The CDR3 DNA reads as TGCGCCAGCAGCTTTGGCCAAACCTACGAGCAGTACTTC. This translates into CASSFGQTYEQYF. Variable domain in full (rest from reference TRBV5-1 and TRBJ2-7): KAGVTQTPRYLIKTRGQQVTLSCSPISGHRSVSWYQQTPGQGLQFLFEYFSETQRNKGNFPGRFSGRQFSNSRSEMNVSTLELGDSALYLCASSFGQTYEQYFGPGTRLTVT.

This clone was counted a few times. The chain uses TRBV10-2 and TRBJ2-1; D is perhaps TRBD2 (6 bases). Trimming removed 2 bases at V and 0 bases at J, with 14 bases between. Germline CDR1 is WSHSY and CDR2 is SAAADI. The CDR3 spans 17 residues. CDR3: CASSEVGGGGSYNEQFF. The CDR3 coding sequence is TGCGCCAGCAGTGAGGTGGGGGGAGGTGGCTCCTACAATGAGCAGTTCTTC.